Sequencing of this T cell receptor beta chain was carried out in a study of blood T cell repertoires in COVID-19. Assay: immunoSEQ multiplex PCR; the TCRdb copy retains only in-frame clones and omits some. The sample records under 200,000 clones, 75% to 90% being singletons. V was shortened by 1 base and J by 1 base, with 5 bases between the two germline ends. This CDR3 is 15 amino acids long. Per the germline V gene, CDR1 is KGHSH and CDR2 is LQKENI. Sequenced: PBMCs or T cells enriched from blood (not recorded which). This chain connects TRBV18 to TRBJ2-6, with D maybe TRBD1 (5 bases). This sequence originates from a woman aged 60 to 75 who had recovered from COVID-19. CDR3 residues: CASSPQGSGANVLTF. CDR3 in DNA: TGTGCCAGCTCACCACAGGGGTCTGGGGCCAACGTCCTGACTTTC.